The 25 T cell receptor beta chains below come from one sample, sequenced in a study of metastatic and nonmetastatic thyroid tumors. TCRdb re-called clones via MiXCR from the PCR reads. The sample has tens of thousands of clones, roughly 18% seen once. Each patient came to thyroid surgery without any prior treatment (of any kind). Sequences were obtained from blood. These TCRs come from a female donor with papillary thyroid cancer or a benign thyroid nodule (not recorded which). Some clones in this sample may be carry-over from other donors' samples.

This clone was seen many times. The chain links TRBV4-1 to TRBJ1-1; no definite D call. Trimming left V 7 bases short and J 8 bases short, with 17 bases between. The germline V gene encodes CDR1 MGHRA and CDR2 YSYEKL. The CDR3 spans 13 residues. The CDR3 spells CASTRLGKTEAFF. CDR3 sequence (DNA): TGCGCCAGCACGAGGCTGGGCAAAACGGAAGCTTTCTTT.

This clone was observed at least ten times. The V call is TRBV20-1, the J call TRBJ2-2; D gene ambiguous. Germline V CDR1 and CDR2: DFQATT, SNEGSKA (reference sequence). The CDR3 runs 16 residues. V was cut by 3 bases and J by 1 base, with 15 bases left in between. The CDR3, as DNA: TGCAGTGCTAGTAGTTTTCGGCAGTTGAACACCGGGGAGCTGTTTTTT. This codes for CSASSFRQLNTGELFF.

This clone has ten or more counts. For the CDR3, the DNA is TGCAGCTCTTGGACAGGGGGCGGCACTGAAGCTTTCTTT. It yields the protein CSSWTGGGTEAFF. The rearrangement uses TRBV29-1 and TRBJ1-1; 11 bases are shared with TRBD1. The CDR3 is 13 amino acids. Looked up from germline, CDR1 is SQVTM and CDR2 is ANQGSEA. J gave up 4 bases and V 8 bases, and 6 bases lay outside the gene matches.

This clone was recorded at least ten times. The chain joins TRBV18 to TRBJ1-2; D is ambiguous. The germline V gene encodes CDR1 KGHSH and CDR2 LQKENI. The CDR3 has 16 residues. V lost 2 bases and J 2 bases, leaving 15 bases between the germline ends. The CDR3 nucleotides are TGTGCCAGCTCACCAGTTGACAAGGCCTTAAACTATGGCTACACCTTC. Protein product: CASSPVDKALNYGYTF. Variable domain in full (rest from reference TRBV18 and TRBJ1-2): NAGVMQNPRHLVRRRGQEARLRCSPMKGHSHVYWYRQLPEEGLKFMVYLQKENIIDESGMPKERFSAEFPKEGPSILRIQQVVRGDSAAYFCASSPVDKALNYGYTFGSGTRLTVV.

This clone was counted at least ten times. The chain joins TRBV5-1 to TRBJ2-7; D perhaps matches TRBD2 (5 bases). V lost 2 bases, J lost 2 bases, and 8 bases lay in between. The CDR3 is made up of 13 amino acids. Germline V gives CDR1 SGHRS, CDR2 YFSETQ. CDR3 bases: TGCGCCAGCAGCTTCGGAGGAGCCTACGAGCAGTACTTC. Its protein is CASSFGGAYEQYF. The full variable domain, completed using reference TRBV5-1 and TRBJ2-7, is KAGVTQTPRYLIKTRGQQVTLSCSPISGHRSVSWYQQTPGQGLQFLFEYFSETQRNKGNFPGRFSGRQFSNSRSEMNVSTLELGDSALYLCASSFGGAYEQYFGPGTRLTVT.

This clone was seen at least ten times. This sequence joins TRBV5-6 and TRBJ2-7; D is unclear. Trimming cost V 3 bases and J 7 bases, with 11 bases left between them. Germline V CDR1 and CDR2: SGHDT, YYEEEE. CDR3 length: 12 amino acids. CDR3 DNA sequence: TGTGCCAGCAGCTCTACTGGGATGGAGCAGTACTTC. It codes for CASSSTGMEQYF. Filled out from reference TRBV5-6 and TRBJ2-7, the complete variable domain reads DAGVTQSPTHLIKTRGQQVTLRCSPKSGHDTVSWYQQALGQGPQFIFQYYEEEERQRGNFPDRFSGHQFPNYSSELNVNALLLGDSALYLCASSSTGMEQYFGPGTRLTVT.

The chain carries TRBV5-1 and TRBJ2-7; D is ambiguous. This CDR3 comprises 14 residues. In germline, CDR1 is SGHRS, CDR2 YFSETQ. Trimming pared 2 bases from V and 6 bases from J, leaving 15 bases between. CDR3 residues: CASSLHNSPGEQYF. The CDR3 coding sequence is TGCGCCAGCAGCTTACACAACTCCCCTGGCGAGCAGTACTTC.

This clone has a handful of counts. The V gene is TRBV3-1, the J gene TRBJ2-2, with D unresolved. Between the trimmed V and J ends, which lost 0 bases and 5 bases, there was a span of 1 base. The CDR3 loop spans 12 amino acids. CDR1 LGHDT and CDR2 YNNKEL come from the germline V gene (reference sequence). DNA of the CDR3: TGTGCCAGCAGCCAAGAGACCGGGGAGCTGTTTTTT. Translated, it gives CASSQETGELFF.

This clone was counted only a few times. The chain links TRBV4-2 to TRBJ2-6, with D tentatively TRBD1 (6 bases). V gave up 0 bases and J gave up 0 bases, with 9 bases separating them. The CDR3 is made up of 17 amino acids. CDR1 LGHNA and CDR2 YNFKEQ come from the germline V gene. The CDR3 DNA follows: TGTGCCAGCAGCCAAGATGGGGACAACTCTGGGGCCAACGTCCTGACTTTC. It yields the protein CASSQDGDNSGANVLTF.

A few counts support this clone. This chain connects TRBV29-1 to TRBJ2-1; 7 positions agree with TRBD2. Germline V gene lookup returns CDR1 SQVTM and CDR2 ANQGSEA. After removal of 6 bases from V and 4 bases from J, the junction contained 6 bases not matched to a gene. This CDR3 contains 13 residues. The DNA of the CDR3 is TGCAGCGTCTCCGGACTAGGGTACAATGAGCAGTTCTTC. Protein: CSVSGLGYNEQFF.

In this sample, this clone turned up many times. One end of the junction is discordant with germline, which a read error may explain. The rearrangement joins TRBV10-3 to TRBJ1-5; D is unclear. Germline loops: CDR1 ENHRY, CDR2 SYGVKD. The CDR3 is made up of 13 amino acids. The CDR3 DNA reads TGTGCCATCAGTGGTGCCAGCAAACAGCCCCAGCATTTT. Translating gives CAISGASKQPQHF.

V usage is TRBV30 and J usage is TRBJ1-6; possible D gene TRBD1, 5 bases. The CDR3 spans 14 residues. Germline values: CDR1 GTSNPN, CDR2 SVGIG (reference sequence). V was shortened by 2 bases and J by 7 bases, with 12 bases between the two germline ends. CDR3 DNA sequence: TGTGCCTGGAGTCCCAGGGTGGGGAATTCACCCCTCCACTTT. This codes for CAWSPRVGNSPLHF.

The chain has TRBV20-1 and TRBJ2-3, with 9 bases identical to TRBD2. Germline V gene lookup returns CDR1 DFQATT and CDR2 SNEGSKA (reference sequence). Trimming at V came to 3 bases and at J to 5 bases, leaving 12 bases not matched to a gene. CDR3 size: 16 residues. The CDR3 nucleotides are TGCAGTGCTAGCTCGACTAGCGGTGAGGGGCGAGATACGCAGTATTTT. It is translated as CSASSTSGEGRDTQYF.

This clone was detected ten times or more. The V call is TRBV14, the J call TRBJ1-6; D may be TRBD1 (5 bases). V lost 2 bases and J 4 bases, leaving 12 bases between the germline ends. Per the germline V gene, CDR1 is SGHDN and CDR2 is FVKESK. The CDR3 spans 16 residues. In DNA form, the CDR3 reads TGTGCCAGCAGCCAAAATACGGGGCCTTATAATTCACCCCTCCACTTT. It is translated as CASSQNTGPYNSPLHF.

The sample holds many counts of this clone. A read error may be the cause here, since a much bigger clone is one base away. This CDR3 is also generated by other DNA sequences in the sample. J is TRBJ1-1 and V is TRBV28; possibly TRBD1 for D (5 bases). The CDR3 contains 14 residues. The germline V gene has CDR1 MDHEN and CDR2 SYDVKM. CDR3 sequence (DNA): TGTGCCAGCAGTTTAAGGGGTAGGAGCACTGAGGCTTTCTTT. Translating it yields CASSLRGRSTEAFF.

This clone was seen many times. The chain links TRBV7-9 to TRBJ1-3, with no clear D. This CDR3 has 14 residues. CDR1 SEHNR and CDR2 FQNEAQ come from the germline V gene (reference sequence). Between the trimmed V and J ends, which lost 6 bases and 0 bases, there was a span of 9 bases. The CDR3 nucleotides read TGTGCCAGCAGTCGGGTTGGCTCTGGAAACACCATATATTTT. It yields the protein CASSRVGSGNTIYF.

This clone was observed a few times. V gene TRBV6-1 combines with J gene TRBJ2-2, with D perhaps assigned TRBD1 or TRBD2 (7 bases each). The CDR3 loop spans 16 amino acids. In germline, CDR1 is MNHNS, CDR2 SASEGT. Trimming cost V 0 bases and J 7 bases, with 15 bases left between them. CDR3 DNA: TGTGCCAGCAGTGAAGCTTGGGAGGGGGCGGTCGGGGAGCTGTTTTTT. Its protein is CASSEAWEGAVGELFF.

This clone was detected only a few times. This chain links TRBV12-3 or TRBV12-4 with TRBJ2-7; D unresolved. This CDR3 contains 12 residues. V lost 9 bases to trimming and J lost 3 bases, with 12 bases between them. In DNA, the CDR3 is TGTGCCAGTAGTCCCCAGATCTACGAGCAGTACTTC. This sequence encodes CASSPQIYEQYF.

This clone was counted many times. This may be a read error, as it is one base from a much larger clone. This chain uses TRBV10-2 with TRBJ2-7, with a possible D match to TRBD2 (5 bases). The CDR3 spans 15 residues. Between the trimmed V and J ends, which lost 0 bases and 6 bases, there was a span of 15 bases. Germline loops: CDR1 WSHSY, CDR2 SAAADI. For the CDR3, the DNA is TGCGCCAGCAGTGAGTCGGCTAGCAGGAGTGGCGAGCAGTACTTC. This gives the protein CASSESASRSGEQYF.

The CDR3 DNA sequence: TGTGCCAGCAGTTACAGTGGGACAGTGGACTCACCCCTCCACTTT. This codes for CASSYSGTVDSPLHF. This chain joins TRBV6-2 or TRBV6-3 and TRBJ1-6; 7 bases align to TRBD1. V lost 2 bases, J lost 10 bases, and 8 bases stayed unmatched. Germline V CDR1 and CDR2: MNHEY, SVGEGT. CDR3 length equals 15 residues.

This clone appeared many times. CDR3 loop: CASSPTGTMNTGELFF. In nucleotides, the CDR3 is TGTGCCAGCAGCCCCACCGGGACCATGAACACCGGGGAGCTGTTTTTT. The J gene is TRBJ2-2, the V gene TRBV7-3; D assignment may be TRBD1 or TRBD2 (5 bases each). V lost 5 bases and J lost 1, with 14 bases in between. CDR1 is SGHTA and CDR2 is FQGTGA in the germline V gene. CDR3 length equals 16 residues.

For this clone: A much more abundant neighbour one base away suggests this may be a read error. The rearrangement links TRBV11-3 to TRBJ1-4; 7 nucleotides line up with TRBD1. The germline V gene has CDR1 SGHNT and CDR2 YENEEA. V was clipped by 6 bases and J by 6 bases; unmatched bases: 19. The CDR3 consists of 18 residues. CDR3 protein: CASSEPGQRQGWHEKLFF. The DNA of the CDR3 is TGTGCCAGCAGTGAGCCCGGACAGCGACAGGGATGGCATGAAAAACTGTTTTTT.

The J gene is TRBJ2-3, the V gene TRBV7-2; the D is unclear. V was shortened by 4 bases and J by 6 bases, with 11 bases between the two germline ends. This CDR3 is built from 13 residues. Germline lookup yields CDR1 SGHTA and CDR2 FQGNSA. The CDR3 nucleotides are TGTGCCAGCAGCTCGTCTATGGCGGATACGCAGTATTTT. Protein product: CASSSSMADTQYF.

A few counts support this clone. The chain recombines TRBV2 with TRBJ1-6; 8 bases are shared with TRBD1. This CDR3 is 13 amino acids long. Germline V gene lookup returns CDR1 SNHLY and CDR2 FYNNEI. Unmatched junction bases numbered 5, after V lost 8 bases and J lost 8 bases. CDR3 protein: CASSTGEDSPLHF. The CDR3 DNA is TGTGCCAGCTCGACAGGGGAGGATTCACCCCTCCACTTT.

In its sample, this clone was seen a few times. The CDR3: CASSQDPGQGGQPQHF. In nucleotides, the CDR3 is TGCGCCAGCAGCCAAGACCCCGGACAGGGTGGACAGCCCCAGCATTTT. The gene calls are TRBV4-1 and TRBJ1-5; TRBD1 aligns across 8 bases. Germline CDR1 and CDR2: MGHRA and YSYEKL. V dropped 0 bases and J dropped 7; count of bases not matched to a gene: 8. The CDR3 consists of 16 residues.